This paragraph covers one TCR beta chain sequence. This record belongs to a study of control samples from healthy donors and cancer patients. Assay used: immunoSEQ multiplex PCR; TCRdb lists only in-frame clones, some missing. This table has 100,000 to 150,000 clones, roughly 87% appearing once. Germline V gene lookup returns CDR1 SGDLS and CDR2 YYNGEE. The trim removed 0 bases at V and 4 bases at J, leaving 6 bases unmatched. The CDR3 is made up of 16 amino acids. The TCR originated in a man aged 18 to 29 in good health. Sequencing was performed on blood. This rearrangement joins TRBV9 to TRBJ2-3, with 9 positions matching TRBD1. The CDR3 DNA sequence: TGTGCCAGCAGCGTAGATGGGACAGGGAGACCAGATACGCAGTATTTT. Its translation: CASSVDGTGRPDTQYF.